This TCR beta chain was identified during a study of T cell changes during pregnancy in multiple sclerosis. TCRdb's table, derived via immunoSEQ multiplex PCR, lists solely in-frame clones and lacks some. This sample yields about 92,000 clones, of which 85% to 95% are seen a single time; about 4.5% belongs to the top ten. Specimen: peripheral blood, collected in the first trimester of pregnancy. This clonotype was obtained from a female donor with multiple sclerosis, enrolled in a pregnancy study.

CDR3: CASSQPGSNTGELFF. Written as DNA, the CDR3 is TGCGCCAGCAGCCAACCGGGTTCGAACACCGGGGAGCTGTTTTTT. The chain is built from TRBV4-1 and TRBJ2-2; no clear D. Between the trimmed V and J ends, which lost 2 bases and 0 bases, there was a span of 7 bases. Germline CDR1 and CDR2: MGHRA and YSYEKL. This CDR3 contains 15 residues.